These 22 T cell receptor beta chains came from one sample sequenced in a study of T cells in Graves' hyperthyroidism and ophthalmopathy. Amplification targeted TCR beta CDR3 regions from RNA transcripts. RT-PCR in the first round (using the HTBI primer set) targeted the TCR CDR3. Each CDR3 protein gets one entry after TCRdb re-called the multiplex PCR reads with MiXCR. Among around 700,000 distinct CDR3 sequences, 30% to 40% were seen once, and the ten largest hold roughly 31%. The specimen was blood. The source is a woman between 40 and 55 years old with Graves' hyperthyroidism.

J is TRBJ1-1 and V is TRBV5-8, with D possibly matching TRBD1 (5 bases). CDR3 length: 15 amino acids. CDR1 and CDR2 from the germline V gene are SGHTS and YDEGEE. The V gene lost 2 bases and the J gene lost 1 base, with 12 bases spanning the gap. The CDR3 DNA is TGTGCCAGCAGCTTTCCCGGGGCTGGGAACACTGAAGCTTTCTTT. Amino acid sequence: CASSFPGAGNTEAFF.

The CDR3 coding sequence is TGTGCCAGGGGACGAAGGGCCCCTCGTGGAGCTTTCTTT. Encoded protein: CARGRRAPRGAFF. The gene calls are TRBV2 and TRBJ1-1, with a tentative D call TRBD1 (5 bases). From germline, CDR1 is SNHLY and CDR2 FYNNEI. This CDR3 is 13 amino acids long. V lost 9 bases and J lost 10, with 21 bases in between.

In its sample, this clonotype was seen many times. The CDR3 region has the DNA TGTGCCAGCAGTGAGGGACTTTCTGGAAACACCATATATTTT. Translation gives CASSEGLSGNTIYF. The chain carries TRBV6-1 and TRBJ1-3; tentatively, D is TRBD1 (5 bases). V was clipped by 3 bases and J by 1 base, with 7 bases between them. Germline values: CDR1 MNHNS, CDR2 SASEGT. CDR3 length: 14 amino acids.

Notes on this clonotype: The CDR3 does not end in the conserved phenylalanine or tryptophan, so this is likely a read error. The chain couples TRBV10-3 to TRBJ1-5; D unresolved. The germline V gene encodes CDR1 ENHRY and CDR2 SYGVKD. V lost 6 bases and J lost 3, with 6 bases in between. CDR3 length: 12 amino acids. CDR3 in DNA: TGTGCCATCAGGGAGGACAATCAGCCCCAGCATCTT. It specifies CAIREDNQPQHL.

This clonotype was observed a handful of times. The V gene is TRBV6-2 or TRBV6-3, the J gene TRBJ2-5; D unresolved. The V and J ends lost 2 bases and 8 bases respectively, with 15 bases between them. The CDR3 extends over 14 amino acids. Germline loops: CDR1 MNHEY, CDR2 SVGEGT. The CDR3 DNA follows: TGTGCCAGCAGTTACAGGGAACCCCCAGGAACCCAGTACTTC. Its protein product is CASSYREPPGTQYF.

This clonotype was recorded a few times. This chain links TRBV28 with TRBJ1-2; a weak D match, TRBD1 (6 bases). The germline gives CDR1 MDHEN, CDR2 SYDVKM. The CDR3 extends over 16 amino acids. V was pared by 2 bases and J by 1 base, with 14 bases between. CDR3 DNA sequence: TGTGCCAGCAGTTTAACTCTGACAGGACTTAACTATGGCTACACCTTC. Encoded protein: CASSLTLTGLNYGYTF.

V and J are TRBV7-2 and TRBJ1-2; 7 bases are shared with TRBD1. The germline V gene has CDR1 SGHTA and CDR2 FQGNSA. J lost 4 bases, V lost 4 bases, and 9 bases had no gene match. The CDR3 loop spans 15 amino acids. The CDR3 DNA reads TGTGCCAGCAGCTACCGGGGACAGTACCTCTATGGCTACACCTTC. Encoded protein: CASSYRGQYLYGYTF.

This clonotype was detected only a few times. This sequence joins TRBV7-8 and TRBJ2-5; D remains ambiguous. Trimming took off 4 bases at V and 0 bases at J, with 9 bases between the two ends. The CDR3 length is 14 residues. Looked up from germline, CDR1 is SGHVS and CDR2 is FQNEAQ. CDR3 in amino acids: CASSSTEYQETQYF. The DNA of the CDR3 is TGTGCCAGCAGCTCAACAGAGTACCAAGAGACCCAGTACTTC.

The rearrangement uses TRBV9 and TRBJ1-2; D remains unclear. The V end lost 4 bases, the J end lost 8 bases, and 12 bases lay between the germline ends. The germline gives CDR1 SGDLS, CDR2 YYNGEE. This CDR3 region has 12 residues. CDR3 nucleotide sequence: TGTGCCAGCAGCCCCAGGACTCAAGGCTACACCTTC. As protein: CASSPRTQGYTF.

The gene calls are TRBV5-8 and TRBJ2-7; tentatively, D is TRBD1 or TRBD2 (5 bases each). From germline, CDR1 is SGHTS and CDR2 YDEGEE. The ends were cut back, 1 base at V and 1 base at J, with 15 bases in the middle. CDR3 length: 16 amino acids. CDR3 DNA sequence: TGTGCCAGCAGCTTGAAGTGGCAGGGAGTTTCCTACGAGCAGTACTTC. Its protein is CASSLKWQGVSYEQYF. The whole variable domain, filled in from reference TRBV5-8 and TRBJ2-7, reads EAGVTQSPTHLIKTRGQQATLRCSPISGHTSVYWYQQALGLGLQFLLWYDEGEERNRGNFPPRFSGRQFPNYSSELNVNALELEDSALYLCASSLKWQGVSYEQYFGPGTRLTVT.

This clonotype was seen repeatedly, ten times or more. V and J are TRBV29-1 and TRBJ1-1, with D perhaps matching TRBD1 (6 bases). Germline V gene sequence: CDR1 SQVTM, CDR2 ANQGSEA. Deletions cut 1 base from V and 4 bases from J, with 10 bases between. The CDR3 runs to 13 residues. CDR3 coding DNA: TGCAGCGTTGAAGCAGGGGCTTCCACTGAAGCTTTCTTT. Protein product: CSVEAGASTEAFF.

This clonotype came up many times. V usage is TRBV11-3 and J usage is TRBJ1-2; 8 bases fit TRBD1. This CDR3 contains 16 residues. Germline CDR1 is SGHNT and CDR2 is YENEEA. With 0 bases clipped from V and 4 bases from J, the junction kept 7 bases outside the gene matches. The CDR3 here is CASSLDRTGISYGYTF. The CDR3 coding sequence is TGTGCCAGCAGCTTAGATCGGACAGGGATTAGCTATGGCTACACCTTC.

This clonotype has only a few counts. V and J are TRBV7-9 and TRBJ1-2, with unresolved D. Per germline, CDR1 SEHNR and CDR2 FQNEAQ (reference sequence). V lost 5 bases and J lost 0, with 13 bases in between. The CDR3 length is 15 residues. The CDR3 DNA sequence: TGTGCCAGCAGCAAAGAGACCTCGGCTAACTATGGCTACACCTTC. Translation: CASSKETSANYGYTF.

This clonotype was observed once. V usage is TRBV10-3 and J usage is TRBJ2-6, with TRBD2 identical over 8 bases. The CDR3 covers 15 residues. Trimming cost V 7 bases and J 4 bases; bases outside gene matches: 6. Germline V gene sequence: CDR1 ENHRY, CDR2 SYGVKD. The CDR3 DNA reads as TGTGCCATCAATTCCCCTAGCGGGGGGGCCAACGTCCTGACTTTC. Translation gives CAINSPSGGANVLTF.

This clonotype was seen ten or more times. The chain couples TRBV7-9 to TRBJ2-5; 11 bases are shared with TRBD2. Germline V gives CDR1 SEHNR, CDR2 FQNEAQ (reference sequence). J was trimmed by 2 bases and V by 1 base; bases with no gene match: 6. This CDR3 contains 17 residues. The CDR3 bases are TGTGCCAGCAGCTTAGGGGCCGGGACTAGCGGACAAGAGACCCAGTACTTC. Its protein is CASSLGAGTSGQETQYF.

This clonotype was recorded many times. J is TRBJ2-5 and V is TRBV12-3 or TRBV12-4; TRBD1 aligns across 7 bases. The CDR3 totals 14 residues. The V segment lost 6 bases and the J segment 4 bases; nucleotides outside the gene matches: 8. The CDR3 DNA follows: TGTGCCAGCAGCCAAGACAGGGTGGGAGAGACCCAGTACTTC. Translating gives CASSQDRVGETQYF.

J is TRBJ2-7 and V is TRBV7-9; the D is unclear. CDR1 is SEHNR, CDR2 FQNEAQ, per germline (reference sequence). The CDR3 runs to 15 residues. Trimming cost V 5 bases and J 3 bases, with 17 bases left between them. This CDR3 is CASSRGVSWDYEQYF. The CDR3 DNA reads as TGTGCCAGCAGCCGTGGGGTATCGTGGGACTACGAGCAGTACTTC.

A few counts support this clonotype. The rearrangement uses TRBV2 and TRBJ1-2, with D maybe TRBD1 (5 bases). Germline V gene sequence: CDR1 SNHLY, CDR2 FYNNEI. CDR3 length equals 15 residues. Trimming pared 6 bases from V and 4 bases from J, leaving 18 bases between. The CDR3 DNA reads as TGTGCCAGCAGCCTAACAGGAATGGGATTCTATGGCTACACCTTC. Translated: CASSLTGMGFYGYTF.

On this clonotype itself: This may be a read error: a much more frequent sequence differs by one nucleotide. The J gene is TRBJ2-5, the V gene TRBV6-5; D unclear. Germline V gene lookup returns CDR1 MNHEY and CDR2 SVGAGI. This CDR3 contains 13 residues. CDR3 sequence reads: CAISYSRVETQYF. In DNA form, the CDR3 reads TGTGCCATCAGTTACTCTAGGGTAGAAACCCAGTACTTC.

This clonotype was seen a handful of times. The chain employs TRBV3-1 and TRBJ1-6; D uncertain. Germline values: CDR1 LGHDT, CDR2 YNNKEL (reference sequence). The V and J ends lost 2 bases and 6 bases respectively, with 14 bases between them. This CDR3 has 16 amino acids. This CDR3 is CASSQSAGRSNSPLHF. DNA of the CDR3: TGTGCCAGCAGCCAATCGGCAGGCCGATCTAATTCACCCCTCCACTTT.

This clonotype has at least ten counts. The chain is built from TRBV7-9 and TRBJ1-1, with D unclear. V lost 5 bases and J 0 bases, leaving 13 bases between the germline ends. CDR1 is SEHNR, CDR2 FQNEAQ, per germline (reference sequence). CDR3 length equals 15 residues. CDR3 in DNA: TGTGCCAGCAGCAGAGAGGGATTCATGAACACTGAAGCTTTCTTT. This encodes CASSREGFMNTEAFF. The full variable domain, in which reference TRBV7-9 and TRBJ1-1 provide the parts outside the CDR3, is DTGVSQNPRHKITKRGQNVTFRCDPISEHNRLYWYRQTLGQGPEFLTYFQNEAQLEKSRLLSDRFSAERPKGSFSTLEIQRTEQGDSAMYLCASSREGFMNTEAFFGQGTRLTVV.

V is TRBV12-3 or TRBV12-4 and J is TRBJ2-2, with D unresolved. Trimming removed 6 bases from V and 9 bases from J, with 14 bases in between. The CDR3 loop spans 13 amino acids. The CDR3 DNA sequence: TGTGCCAGCAGCGCTGACACCTCCTGGGAGCTGTTTTTT. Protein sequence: CASSADTSWELFF.